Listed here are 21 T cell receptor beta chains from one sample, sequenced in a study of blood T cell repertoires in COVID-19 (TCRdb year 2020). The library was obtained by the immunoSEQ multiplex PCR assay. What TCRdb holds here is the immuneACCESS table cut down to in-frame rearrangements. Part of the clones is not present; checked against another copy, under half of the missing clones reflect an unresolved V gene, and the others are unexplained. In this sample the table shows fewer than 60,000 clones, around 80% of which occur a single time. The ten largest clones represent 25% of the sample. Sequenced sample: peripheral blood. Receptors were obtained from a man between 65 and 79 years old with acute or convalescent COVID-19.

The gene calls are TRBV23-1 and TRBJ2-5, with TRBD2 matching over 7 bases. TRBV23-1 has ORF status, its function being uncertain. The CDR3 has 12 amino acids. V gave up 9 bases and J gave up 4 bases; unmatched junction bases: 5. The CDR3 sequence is CARGGGGETQYF. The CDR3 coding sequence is TGCGCCAGAGGTGGGGGGGGAGAGACCCAGTACTTC.

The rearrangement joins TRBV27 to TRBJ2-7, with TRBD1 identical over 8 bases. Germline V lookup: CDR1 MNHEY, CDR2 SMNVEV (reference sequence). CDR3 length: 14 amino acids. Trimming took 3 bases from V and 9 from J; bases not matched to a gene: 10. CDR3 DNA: TGTGCCAGCAGTTTCAACAGGGGGTCCAAGGGGCAGTACTTC. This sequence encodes CASSFNRGSKGQYF.

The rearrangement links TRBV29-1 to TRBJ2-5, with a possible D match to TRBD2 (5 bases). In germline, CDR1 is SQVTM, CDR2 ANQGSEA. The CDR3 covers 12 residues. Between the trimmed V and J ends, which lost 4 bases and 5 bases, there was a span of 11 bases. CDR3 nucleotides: TGCAGCGTTGCCGGGGTTGGGGAGACCCAGTACTTC. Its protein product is CSVAGVGETQYF.

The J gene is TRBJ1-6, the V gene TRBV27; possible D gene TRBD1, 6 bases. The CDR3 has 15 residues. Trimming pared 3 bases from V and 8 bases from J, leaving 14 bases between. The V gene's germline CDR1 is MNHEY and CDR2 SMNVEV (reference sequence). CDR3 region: CASSFWGGADSPLHF. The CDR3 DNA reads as TGTGCCAGCAGTTTTTGGGGGGGCGCTGATTCACCCCTCCACTTT.

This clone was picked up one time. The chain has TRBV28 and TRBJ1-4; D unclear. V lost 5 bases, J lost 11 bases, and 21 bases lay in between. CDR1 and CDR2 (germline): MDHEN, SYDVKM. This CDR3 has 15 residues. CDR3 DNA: TGTGCCAGCAGTCCTCCGGCGGGCTCTCCAGAGAAACTGTTTTTT. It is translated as CASSPPAGSPEKLFF.

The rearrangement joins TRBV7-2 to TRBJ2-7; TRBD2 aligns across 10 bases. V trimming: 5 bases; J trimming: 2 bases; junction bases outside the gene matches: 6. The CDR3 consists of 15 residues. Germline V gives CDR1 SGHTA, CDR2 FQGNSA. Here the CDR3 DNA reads TGTGCCAGCAGCATACCTAGCGGGGGCCCCTACGAGCAGTACTTC. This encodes CASSIPSGGPYEQYF.

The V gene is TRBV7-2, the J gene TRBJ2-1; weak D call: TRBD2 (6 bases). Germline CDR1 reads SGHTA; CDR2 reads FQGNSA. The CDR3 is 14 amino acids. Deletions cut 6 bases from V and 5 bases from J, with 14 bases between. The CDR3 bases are TGTGCCAGCAGTCAGGGACTTTACGACAATGAGCAGTTCTTC. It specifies CASSQGLYDNEQFF.

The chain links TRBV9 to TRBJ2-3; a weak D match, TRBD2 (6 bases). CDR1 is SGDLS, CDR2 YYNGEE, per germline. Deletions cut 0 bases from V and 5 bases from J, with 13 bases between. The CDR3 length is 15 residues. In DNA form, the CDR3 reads TGTGCCAGCAGCGTAGCGGGGGACTCGGTAGATACGCAGTATTTT. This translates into CASSVAGDSVDTQYF.

CDR3 region: CASSLKGQLTYEQYF. The CDR3 DNA reads TGTGCCAGCAGCCTAAAGGGACAGCTTACCTACGAGCAGTACTTC. The chain links TRBV27 to TRBJ2-7; 7 nucleotides match TRBD1. Germline CDR1 is MNHEY and CDR2 is SMNVEV (reference sequence). The length of the CDR3 is 15 residues. V lost 6 bases and J lost 2; bases outside the gene matches: 10.

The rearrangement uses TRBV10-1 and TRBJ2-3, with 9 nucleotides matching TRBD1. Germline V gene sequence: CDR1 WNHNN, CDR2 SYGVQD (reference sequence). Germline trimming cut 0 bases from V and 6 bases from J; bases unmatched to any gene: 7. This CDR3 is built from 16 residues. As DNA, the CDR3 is TGCGCCAGCAGTGAGTCATCCGGGACAGGGACCGATACGCAGTATTTT. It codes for CASSESSGTGTDTQYF.

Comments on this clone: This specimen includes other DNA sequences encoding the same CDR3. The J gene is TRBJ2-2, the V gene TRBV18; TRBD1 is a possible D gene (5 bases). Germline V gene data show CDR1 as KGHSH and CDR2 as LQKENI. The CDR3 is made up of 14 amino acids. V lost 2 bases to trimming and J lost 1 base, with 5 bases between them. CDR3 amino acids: CASSPGQNTGELFF. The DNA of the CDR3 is TGTGCCAGCTCACCAGGACAGAACACCGGGGAGCTGTTTTTT.

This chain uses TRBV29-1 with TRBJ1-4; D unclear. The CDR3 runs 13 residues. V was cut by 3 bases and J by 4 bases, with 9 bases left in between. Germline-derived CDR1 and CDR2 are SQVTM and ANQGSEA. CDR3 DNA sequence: TGCAGCGTTGAGACTCAGATTAATGAAAAACTGTTTTTT. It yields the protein CSVETQINEKLFF.

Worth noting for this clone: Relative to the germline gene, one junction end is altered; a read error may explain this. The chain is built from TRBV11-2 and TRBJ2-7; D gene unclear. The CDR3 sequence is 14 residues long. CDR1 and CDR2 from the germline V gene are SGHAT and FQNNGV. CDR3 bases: TGTGCCAGCAGCATAGACGTGGGCAGCTCCGAGCAGTACTTC. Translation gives CASSIDVGSSEQYF.

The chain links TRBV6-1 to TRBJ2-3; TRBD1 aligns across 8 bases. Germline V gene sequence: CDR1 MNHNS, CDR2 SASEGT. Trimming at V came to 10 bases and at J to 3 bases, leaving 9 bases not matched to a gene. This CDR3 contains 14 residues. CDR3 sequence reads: CAITDRVITDTQYF. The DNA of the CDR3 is TGTGCCATAACGGACAGGGTGATAACAGATACGCAGTATTTT.

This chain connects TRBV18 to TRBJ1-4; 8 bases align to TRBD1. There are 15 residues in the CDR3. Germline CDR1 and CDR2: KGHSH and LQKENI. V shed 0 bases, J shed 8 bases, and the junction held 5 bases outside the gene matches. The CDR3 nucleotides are TGTGCCAGCTCACCACCGGGACAGGAAGGGGAAAAACTGTTTTTT. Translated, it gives CASSPPGQEGEKLFF.

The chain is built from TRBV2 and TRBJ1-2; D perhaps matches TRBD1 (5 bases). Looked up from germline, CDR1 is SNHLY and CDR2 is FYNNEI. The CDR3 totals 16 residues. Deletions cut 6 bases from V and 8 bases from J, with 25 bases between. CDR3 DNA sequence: TGTGCCAGCAGCTCCATACGGCAGGGCGGCATTGGGGGCTACACCTTC. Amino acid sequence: CASSSIRQGGIGGYTF.

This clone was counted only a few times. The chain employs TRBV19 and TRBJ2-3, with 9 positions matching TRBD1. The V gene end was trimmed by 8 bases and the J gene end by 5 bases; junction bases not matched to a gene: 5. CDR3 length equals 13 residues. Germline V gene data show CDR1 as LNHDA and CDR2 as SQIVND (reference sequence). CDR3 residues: CASGGQGRDTQYF. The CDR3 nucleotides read TGTGCCAGTGGGGGACAGGGAAGAGATACGCAGTATTTT.

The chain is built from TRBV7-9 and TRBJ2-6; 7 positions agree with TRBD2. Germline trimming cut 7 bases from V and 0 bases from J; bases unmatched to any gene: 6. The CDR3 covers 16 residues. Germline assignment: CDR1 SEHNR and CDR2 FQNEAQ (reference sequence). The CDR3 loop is CASIRGGSSGANVLTF. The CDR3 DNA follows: TGTGCCAGCATCCGGGGAGGGTCCTCTGGGGCCAACGTCCTGACTTTC.

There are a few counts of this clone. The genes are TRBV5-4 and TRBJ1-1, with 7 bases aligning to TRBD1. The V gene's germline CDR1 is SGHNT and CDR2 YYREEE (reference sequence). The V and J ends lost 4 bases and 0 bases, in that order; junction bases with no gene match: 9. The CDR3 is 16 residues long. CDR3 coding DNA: TGTGCCAGCAGCATGGGACAGCCAGCGATGAACACTGAAGCTTTCTTT. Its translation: CASSMGQPAMNTEAFF.

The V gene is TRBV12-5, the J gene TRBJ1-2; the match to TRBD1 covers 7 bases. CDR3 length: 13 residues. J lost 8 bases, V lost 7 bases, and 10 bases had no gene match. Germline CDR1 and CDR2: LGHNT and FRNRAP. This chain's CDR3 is CASVNRGLGGYTF. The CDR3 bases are TGTGCTAGTGTCAACAGGGGACTTGGCGGCTACACCTTC. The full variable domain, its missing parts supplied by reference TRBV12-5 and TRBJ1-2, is DARVTQTPRHKVTEMGQEVTMRCQPILGHNTVFWYRQTMMQGLELLAYFRNRAPLDDSGMPKDRFSAEMPDATLATLKIQPSEPRDSAVYFCASVNRGLGGYTFGSGTRLTVV.

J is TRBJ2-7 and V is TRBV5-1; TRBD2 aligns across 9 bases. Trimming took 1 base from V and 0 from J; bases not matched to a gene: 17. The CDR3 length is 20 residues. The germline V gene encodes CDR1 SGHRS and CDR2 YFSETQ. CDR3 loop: CASSLPVGVSGSPLSYEQYF. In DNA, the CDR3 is TGCGCCAGCAGCTTGCCCGTCGGGGTTAGCGGGAGCCCTCTCTCCTACGAGCAGTACTTC.